Listed here are 11 T cell receptor beta chains from one sample, sequenced in a study of T cell responses to AZD1222 COVID-19 vaccine. Using immunoSEQ multiplex PCR, the repertoire was profiled, and TCRdb retains in-frame clones only, with some absent. The sample has roughly 120,000 clones, 86% seen once. The starting material was peripheral blood, obtained on day 0 of AZD1222 vaccination. All receptors come from an adult in good health.

The V gene is TRBV7-9, the J gene TRBJ2-7; TRBD2 is a possible D gene (5 bases). V gave up 1 base and J gave up 0 bases, with 10 bases separating them. Germline-derived CDR1 and CDR2 are SEHNR and FQNEAQ (reference sequence). The CDR3 consists of 15 residues. CDR3 coding DNA: TGTGCCAGCAGCTTAGGAAAGCGGTCCTCCTACGAGCAGTACTTC. It yields the protein CASSLGKRSSYEQYF.

The sample holds a few counts of this clone. This rearrangement joins TRBV7-2 to TRBJ2-5; maybe TRBD2 (6 bases). The CDR3 sequence is 13 residues long. Per the germline V gene, CDR1 is SGHTA and CDR2 is FQGNSA. The V and J ends lost 3 bases and 10 bases respectively, with 15 bases between them. This chain's CDR3 is CASSFIRAGIQYF. The CDR3 coding sequence is TGTGCCAGCAGCTTTATAAGGGCGGGGATCCAGTACTTC.

This clone was picked up one time. The V and J genes are TRBV19 and TRBJ2-2, with 7 positions matching TRBD1. This CDR3 comprises 15 residues. J gave up 4 bases and V 4 bases, and 6 bases lay outside the gene matches. The germline CDR1 and CDR2 sequences are LNHDA and SQIVND (reference sequence). This CDR3 is CASSRQGGVTGELFF. The CDR3 nucleotides are TGTGCCAGTAGTAGACAGGGTGGGGTCACCGGGGAGCTGTTTTTT.

The V call is TRBV3-1 (or the pseudogene TRBV3-2), the J call TRBJ2-1, with D perhaps matching TRBD2 (5 bases). Trimming took 4 bases from V and 13 from J, leaving 14 bases between them. Germline V gene data show CDR1 as LGHDT and CDR2 as YNNKEL (reference sequence). This CDR3 spans 12 amino acids. In DNA form, the CDR3 reads TGTGCCAGCAGCCCTCGGACTGCCCTTCAGTTCTTC. Translation gives CASSPRTALQFF.

This chain links TRBV5-1 with TRBJ2-1; 15 nucleotides align to TRBD2. Germline V gene data show CDR1 as SGHRS and CDR2 as YFSETQ. This CDR3 is built from 18 residues. Trimming at V came to 3 bases and at J to 5 bases, leaving 9 bases not matched to a gene. The CDR3 sequence is CASSSRGLAGGSHNEQFF. CDR3 in DNA: TGCGCCAGCAGCTCGAGAGGACTAGCGGGAGGGTCCCACAATGAGCAGTTCTTC.

Only a few counts were recorded for this clone. The gene calls are TRBV5-1 and TRBJ2-2, with 9 bases identical to TRBD2. CDR3 length equals 15 residues. Germline values: CDR1 SGHRS, CDR2 YFSETQ. V shed 2 bases, J shed 6 bases, and the junction held 5 bases outside the gene matches. The CDR3 coding sequence is TGCGCCAGCAGCTTTGGGACTAGCCTAGCCGGGGAGCTGTTTTTT. The encoded protein is CASSFGTSLAGELFF.

A few counts support this clone. The chain joins TRBV21-1 to TRBJ1-3. TRBV21-1 represents a pseudogene. The CDR3 consists of 16 residues. The CDR3 loop reads CASSIRPACSGNTIYF. The CDR3 DNA reads as TGTGCCAGCAGCATAAGACCGGCTTGCTCTGGAAACACCATATATTTT.

The V and J genes are TRBV2 and TRBJ1-5; D is uncertain. CDR1 SNHLY and CDR2 FYNNEI come from the germline V gene. CDR3 length: 15 amino acids. V lost 3 bases to trimming and J lost 1 base, with 10 bases between them. CDR3 protein: CASSDGEASNQPQHF. As DNA, the CDR3 is TGTGCCAGCAGTGACGGGGAGGCCAGCAATCAGCCCCAGCATTTT.

The V and J genes are TRBV2 and TRBJ1-2, with D unclear. This CDR3 contains 13 residues. V was clipped by 2 bases and J by 8 bases, with 12 bases between them. Per germline, CDR1 SNHLY and CDR2 FYNNEI. Here the CDR3 reads CASSERETRGYTF. Written as DNA, the CDR3 is TGTGCCAGCAGTGAAAGGGAGACGAGGGGCTACACCTTC.

The chain couples TRBV7-5 to TRBJ1-1; the table's TRBD1 call for D was not verified on the DNA. TRBV7-5 is assigned pseudogene status. The CDR3 extends over 19 amino acids. CDR3 residues: CVRSLAKGEGPAALMGAFF. In DNA form, the CDR3 reads TGTGTCAGAAGCTTAGCTAAGGGGGAAGGTCCGGCCGCTCTTATGGGAGCTTTCTTT.

The chain links TRBV13 to TRBJ1-6, with D possibly being TRBD1 (5 bases). Germline lookup yields CDR1 PRHDT and CDR2 FYEKMQ (reference sequence). The CDR3 is 16 amino acids. Deletions cut 2 bases from V and 0 bases from J, with 8 bases between. CDR3 in DNA: TGTGCCAGCAGCTTATCAGGGAGCTCCTATAATTCACCCCTCCACTTT. Translating gives CASSLSGSSYNSPLHF. Filled out from reference TRBV13 and TRBJ1-6, the complete variable domain reads AAGVIQSPRHLIKEKRETATLKCYPIPRHDTVYWYQQGPGQDPQFLISFYEKMQSDKGSIPDRFSAQQFSDYHSELNMSSLELGDSALYFCASSLSGSSYNSPLHFGNGTRLTVT.